The rows below give T cell receptor beta chains drawn from one sample of a study of beta chain features in type 1 diabetes. Data came from immunoSEQ multiplex PCR; TCRdb stores just in-frame clones and leaves some out. This sample carries 450,000 to 550,000 clones, about 29% of them seen once, and the ten largest clones take about 0.065%. The sequenced sample consisted of naive CD4+ T cells from blood. These receptor sequences come from a young man in good health. Both conserved end residues are part of each CDR3.

j_call v_call cdr3_aa
TRBJ2-7 TRBV7-2 CASSFSSGNPYEQYF
TRBJ2-3 TRBV30 CAWRGDPTDTQYF
TRBJ2-1 TRBV30 CAWSFRTRGSNEQFF
TRBJ2-1 TRBV29-1 CSVGGRAYNEQFF
TRBJ2-7 TRBV6-1 CASGGSSYEQYF
TRBJ2-1 TRBV7-9 CASSFGGNIGEQFF
TRBJ1-4 TRBV7-9 CASSLAREGEKLFF
TRBJ2-2 TRBV29-1 CSVGNSGNTGELFF
TRBJ2-2 TRBV30 CARTHRTNTGELFF
TRBJ1-4 TRBV25-1 CASSGTGREKLFF
TRBJ2-4 TRBV29-1 CSARDQGTTKNIQYF
TRBJ2-5 TRBV25-1 CASSELVQQETQYF
TRBJ2-1 TRBV6-5 CASRSGGAYSYNEQFF
TRBJ1-2 TRBV30 CAWNVIQAIGYTF
TRBJ2-5 TRBV7-6 CASSPNWAETQYF
TRBJ2-6 TRBV15 CATSRDRDPPGANVLTF
TRBJ2-1 TRBV7-2 CASSLGLRGGNRDEQFF
TRBJ2-3 TRBV28 CASPPSGSTWDTQYF
TRBJ2-1 TRBV10-3 CAISDPKAGGSYNEQFF
TRBJ2-1 TRBV2 CASMPSGGVNEQFF
TRBJ2-2 TRBV4-3 CASSQDIPDSYTGELFF
TRBJ1-5 TRBV30 CAWSADRGYQPQHF
TRBJ2-1 TRBV30 CAWDQGNRANEQFF
TRBJ2-5 TRBV13 CASSLTGEKGTQYF
TRBJ2-5 TRBV9 CASSVGPGTGGRETQYF
TRBJ2-1 TRBV7-6 CASSFRQGHEQFF
TRBJ2-3 TRBV4-3 CASSQGRVTDTQYF
TRBJ2-3 TRBV4-1 CASSHIADTQYF
TRBJ2-3 TRBV6-5 CASRPGLASTDTQYF
TRBJ1-1 TRBV7-9 CASSFSNTEAFF
TRBJ2-1 TRBV9 CASSLSGSSRYEQFF
TRBJ2-5 TRBV5-1 CASSGAGQETQYF
TRBJ1-1 TRBV4-3 CASSPGGRGNTEAFF
TRBJ2-7 TRBV7-2 CASSIQQPYEQYF
TRBJ2-6 TRBV9 CASSETGSSGANVLTF
TRBJ2-2 TRBV5-4 CASSRGTVVPTGELFF
TRBJ1-5 TRBV30 CAWSAEMGSNQPQHF
TRBJ2-1 TRBV9 CASSVTGGRSYNEQFF
TRBJ2-5 TRBV30 CAWSVQVRETQYF
TRBJ1-1 TRBV19 CASSIWQNTEAFF
TRBJ1-5 TRBV29-1 CSVARDLNQPQHF
TRBJ2-3 TRBV15 CATSRGKGRTTTDTQYF
TRBJ2-3 TRBV7-9 CASSKQGWADTQYF
TRBJ1-2 TRBV6-1 CASSLRDFYGYTF
TRBJ2-7 TRBV2 CASSELIWSDEQYF
TRBJ2-1 TRBV4-3 CASSQVGLADSYNEQFF
TRBJ2-3 TRBV10-3 CAISEQGADTQYF
TRBJ1-4 TRBV29-1 CSVLEPNEKLFF
TRBJ2-7 TRBV7-8 CASSLDRFGNEQYF
TRBJ2-1 TRBV14 CASSPRDFDNEQFF
TRBJ2-1 TRBV6-4 CASSESSGRLYSYNEQFF
TRBJ2-4 TRBV30 CAWSAWRDKNIQYF
TRBJ2-2 TRBV4-1 CASSQDHGSGELFF